This T cell receptor (beta chain) originates from a study of blood T cell repertoires in COVID-19. The overall study: The analysed material was cDNA or gDNA that came from T cells, B-cell-depleted T cells, or PBMCs.

The germline gives CDR1 LGHNA, CDR2 YSLEER. V gave up 3 bases and J gave up 2 bases; unmatched junction bases: 2. The CDR3 is 15 residues long. Authors' processing steps: Reference gene primer amplification yielded estimated nucleated cell counts. Profiled with immunoSEQ multiplex PCR; TCRdb holds only in-frame clones, not every one. D and trimming were read from the DNA, whereas the V and J calls and clone size are those reported in that table. The sample holds about 220,000 clones, roughly 85% seen once. Sample: peripheral blood. The chain links TRBV4-3 to TRBJ2-5; TRBD2 agrees at 11 bases. The sequence was collected from an elderly woman with acute or convalescent COVID-19. For the CDR3, the DNA is TGCGCCAGCAGCCAGACTAGCGGGGATCAAGAGACCCAGTACTTC. It encodes CASSQTSGDQETQYF.